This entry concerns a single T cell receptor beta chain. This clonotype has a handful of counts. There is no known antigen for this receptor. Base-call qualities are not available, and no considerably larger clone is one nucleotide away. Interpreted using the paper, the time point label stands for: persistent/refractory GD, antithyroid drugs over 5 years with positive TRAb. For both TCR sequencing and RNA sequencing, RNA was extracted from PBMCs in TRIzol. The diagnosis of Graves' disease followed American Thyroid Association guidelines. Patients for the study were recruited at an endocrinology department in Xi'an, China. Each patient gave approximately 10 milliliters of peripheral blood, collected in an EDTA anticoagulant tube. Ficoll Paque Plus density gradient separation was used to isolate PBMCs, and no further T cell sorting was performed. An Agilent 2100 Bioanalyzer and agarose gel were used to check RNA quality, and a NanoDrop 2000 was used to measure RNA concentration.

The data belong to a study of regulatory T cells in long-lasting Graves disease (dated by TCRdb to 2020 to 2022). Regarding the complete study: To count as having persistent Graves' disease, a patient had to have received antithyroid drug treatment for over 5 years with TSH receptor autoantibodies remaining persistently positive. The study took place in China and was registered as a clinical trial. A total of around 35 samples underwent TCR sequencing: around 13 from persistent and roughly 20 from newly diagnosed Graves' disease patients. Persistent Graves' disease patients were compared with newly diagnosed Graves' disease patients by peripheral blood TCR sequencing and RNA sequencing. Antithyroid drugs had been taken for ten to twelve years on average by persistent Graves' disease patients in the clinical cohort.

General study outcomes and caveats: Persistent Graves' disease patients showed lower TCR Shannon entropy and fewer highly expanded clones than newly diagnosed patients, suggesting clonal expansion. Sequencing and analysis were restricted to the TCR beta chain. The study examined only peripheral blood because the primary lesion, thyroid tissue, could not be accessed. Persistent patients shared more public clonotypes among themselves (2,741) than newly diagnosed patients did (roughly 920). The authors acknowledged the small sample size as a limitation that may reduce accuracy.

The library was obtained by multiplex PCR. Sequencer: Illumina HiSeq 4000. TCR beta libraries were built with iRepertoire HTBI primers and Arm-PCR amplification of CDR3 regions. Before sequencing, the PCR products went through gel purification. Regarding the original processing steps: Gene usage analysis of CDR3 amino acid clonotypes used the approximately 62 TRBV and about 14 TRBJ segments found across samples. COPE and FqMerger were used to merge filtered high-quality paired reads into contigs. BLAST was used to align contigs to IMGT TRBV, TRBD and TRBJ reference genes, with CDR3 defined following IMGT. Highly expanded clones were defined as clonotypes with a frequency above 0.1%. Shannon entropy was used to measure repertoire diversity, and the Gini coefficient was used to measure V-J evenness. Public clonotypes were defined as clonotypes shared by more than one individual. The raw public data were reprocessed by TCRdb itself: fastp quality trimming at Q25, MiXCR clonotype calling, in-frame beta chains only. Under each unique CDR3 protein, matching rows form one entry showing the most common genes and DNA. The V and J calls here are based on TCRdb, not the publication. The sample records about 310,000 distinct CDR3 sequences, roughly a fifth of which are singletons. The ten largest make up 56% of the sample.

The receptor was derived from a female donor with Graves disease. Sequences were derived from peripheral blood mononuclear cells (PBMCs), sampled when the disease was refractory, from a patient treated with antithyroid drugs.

CDR3 sequence: CASSLGGGSNTDTQYF. The nucleotides are TGTGCCAGCAGCTTGGGGGGCGGGAGTAACACAGATACGCAGTATTTT. The V and J segments used are TRBV7-2 and TRBJ2-3; the D region possibly corresponds to TRBD2 (7 bases align). From the cysteine through the phenylalanine, the CDR3 covers 16 amino acids. Only CDR3 DNA is held: 48 bases, read in frame from base 1. Cut back by 3 bases and 2 bases, the V and J ends lie 15 bases apart. CDR1 is given as SGHTA and CDR2 as FQGNSA, both from the germline V gene.